This TCR beta chain was recovered during a study of spatial heterogeneity in lung cancer. The wider study: Beta-chain sequences consistently outnumbered alpha-chain sequences in detection. Study-wide findings and caveats: At tumor resection, ubiquitous expanded TCRs were detected in blood more often than later.

TCRdb reprocessed the 5' RACE reads with MiXCR, giving one entry per CDR3 protein. This sample has over 50,000 distinct CDR3 sequences, with under 7.5% found just once. With 3 bases removed from V and 6 bases from J, the gap between germline ends came to 18 bases. This CDR3 is 15 amino acids long. The germline V gene has CDR1 SEHNR and CDR2 FQNEAQ (reference sequence). A remark on this clonotype: Its matching antigen is unknown.

The time point is: sample taken at primary tumor resection. Donors were about 70 untreated early-stage non-small cell lung cancer patients. Whole RNA, which was extracted from tumor, nontumor lung tissue or frozen PBMC, was sequenced without any cell sorting. The V call is TRBV7-9, the J call TRBJ2-7, with D tentatively TRBD1 (6 bases). This clonotype originated in a female donor with early-stage non-small cell lung cancer. This material consisted of PBMCs, taken at surgery. In DNA form, the CDR3 reads TGTGCCAGCAGCTTGATACAGGGTACGTCCGGCGAGCAGTACTTC. It yields the protein CASSLIQGTSGEQYF. The complete variable domain, with remaining parts taken from reference TRBV7-9 and TRBJ2-7, reads DTGVSQNPRHKITKRGQNVTFRCDPISEHNRLYWYRQTLGQGPEFLTYFQNEAQLEKSRLLSDRFSAERPKGSFSTLEIQRTEQGDSAMYLCASSLIQGTSGEQYFGPGTRLTVT.